The sequence of this T cell receptor (beta chain) was determined in a study of shared clonotypes between healthy human individuals. On the study more broadly: Each donor had three CD4 naive, three CD4 memory, two CD8 naive and one CD8 memory plate.

Comments on this clone: Antigen specificity is unknown.

Clones were sequenced by immunoSEQ multiplex PCR, and TCRdb holds only the in-frame ones, with some missing. The sample lists around 510,000 clones; 95% to 96% were seen once. Splitting the CD4+ cells yielded a CD45RA+ naive subset and a CD45RA-negative memory subset. Regarding the study as a whole: Investigators expected sequencing depth to affect clonotype sharing among donors. In contrast to clonotypes shared by all four donors, non-shared clonotypes had lower generation probabilities.

V was pared by 3 bases and J by 2 bases, with 17 bases between. The length of the CDR3 is 16 residues. CDR1 is ENHRY, CDR2 SYGVKD, per germline. This receptor was taken from a woman aged 30 to 39 in good health. This sequence joins TRBV10-3 and TRBJ2-7; tentative D call: TRBD2 (5 bases). The sample taken for sequencing was naive CD4+ T cells sorted from blood. Subset defined: CD45RA+ positively selected. The CDR3 loop is CAISDFSREGAYEQYF. The CDR3 DNA sequence: TGTGCCATCAGTGATTTTTCCCGGGAAGGCGCCTACGAGCAGTACTTC.